These 2 T cell receptor beta chains were all obtained from the same sample, sequenced in a study of blood T cell repertoires in COVID-19. Assay: immunoSEQ multiplex PCR; the TCRdb copy retains only in-frame clones and omits some. Of hundreds of thousands of clones detected, 88% appear once; the ten largest clones hold around 7.9%. The material sequenced was peripheral blood. The receptors come from a woman aged 70 to 79 with COVID-19, enrolled during active disease.

The chain is built from TRBV7-9 and TRBJ1-2; possible D gene TRBD1, 5 bases. The CDR3 loop spans 12 amino acids. V was cut by 0 bases and J by 7 bases, with 6 bases left in between. CDR1 is SEHNR, CDR2 FQNEAQ, per germline (reference sequence). CDR3 nucleotide sequence: TGTGCCAGCAGCTTAGCGACAGCTGGCTACACCTTC. It codes for CASSLATAGYTF.

The chain recombines TRBV9 with TRBJ2-5, with 10 bases identical to TRBD2. J gave up 4 bases and V 2 bases, and 5 bases lay outside the gene matches. Germline V gives CDR1 SGDLS, CDR2 YYNGEE. The CDR3 runs 15 residues. The DNA for the CDR3 is TGTGCCAGCAGCGTCGTGGCTAGCGGGGGAGAGACCCAGTACTTC. Amino acid sequence: CASSVVASGGETQYF.